This paragraph reports one T cell receptor (beta chain). No antigen is known for it. The sample belongs to a study of T cells in localized non-small cell lung cancer. This CDR3 is 15 amino acids long. V lost 5 bases, J lost 2 bases, and 10 bases lay in between. The germline V gene has CDR1 PRHDT and CDR2 FYEKMQ (reference sequence). Study-wide results and caveats: Uninvolved adjacent lung had more T cell clonality than any other tissue, topping tumor.

Data came from immunoSEQ multiplex PCR; TCRdb stores just in-frame clones and leaves some out. Of around 41,000 clones detected, about 90% appear once; the ten largest clones hold less than 3.5%. The receptor was isolated from a female donor of 60 years or more with stage I squamous cell lung carcinoma. This chain links TRBV13 with TRBJ2-6; D ambiguous. Material: peripheral blood, obtained before any cancer treatment. CDR3 nucleotide sequence: TGTGCCAGCAGCCCTACAAGGGCTGGGGCCAACGTCCTGACTTTC. Protein sequence: CASSPTRAGANVLTF.